These 18 T cell receptor beta chains share one sample of origin, sequenced in a study of radiotherapy plus CTLA-4 blockade in lung cancer listed by TCRdb under 2018. The library was prepared using the immunoSEQ multiplex PCR assay. TCRdb carries this immuneACCESS record with in-frame sequences only. Its versions omit some clonotypes, under half of them owing to an unresolved V gene in the studies checked, with the rest unexplained. The sample table holds roughly 44,000 clones, of which 70% to 90% were seen once. The ten largest clones represent 7.8% of the sample. The starting material was peripheral blood, obtained from a patient treated with radiotherapy plus ipilimumab. The receptors stem from a human donor with non-small cell lung cancer whose response to radiotherapy plus ipilimumab could not be evaluated.

V and J are TRBV11-2 and TRBJ2-7, with 11 bases fitting TRBD2. The germline CDR1 and CDR2 sequences are SGHAT and FQNNGV. This CDR3 region has 17 residues. V shed 2 bases, J shed 2 bases, and the junction held 8 bases outside the gene matches. In DNA, the CDR3 is TGTGCCAGCAGCTTACGGCTAGCGGGAGGAGGTGCCTACGAGCAGTACTTC. It specifies CASSLRLAGGGAYEQYF.

This chain uses TRBV18 with TRBJ2-3; D not certain. V lost 6 bases to trimming and J lost 0 bases, with 7 bases between them. CDR1 KGHSH and CDR2 LQKENI come from the germline V gene. The CDR3 contains 13 residues. The CDR3 DNA reads as TGTGCCAGCTCTTACTATAGCACAGATACGCAGTATTTT. This codes for CASSYYSTDTQYF.

The chain couples TRBV4-3 to TRBJ2-5, with 9 bases identical to TRBD2. CDR3 size: 16 residues. With V trimmed by 0 bases and J by 5 bases, 7 bases remained unmatched. Germline V gene lookup returns CDR1 LGHNA and CDR2 YSLEER. CDR3 in DNA: TGCGCCAGCAGCCAAGATGCAGCGGGGGGCTCGGAGACCCAGTACTTC. Its translation is CASSQDAAGGSETQYF.

The gene calls are TRBV7-9 and TRBJ2-3, with D unresolved. V was trimmed by 2 bases and J by 2 bases, leaving 11 bases between them. Germline CDR1 SEHNR, CDR2 FQNEAQ (reference sequence). This CDR3 region has 15 residues. The CDR3 nucleotides read TGTGCCAGCAGCTTAAACGAGGTACCCACAGATACGCAGTATTTT. Residues: CASSLNEVPTDTQYF.

The chain links TRBV29-1 to TRBJ2-6; D is perhaps TRBD1 (5 bases). V shed 7 bases and J shed 4 bases, with 17 bases lying between them. Germline V gene lookup returns CDR1 SQVTM and CDR2 ANQGSEA. The length of the CDR3 is 15 residues. The CDR3 spells CSAIGVSAGANVLTF. CDR3 DNA: TGCAGCGCCATAGGGGTTAGTGCCGGGGCCAACGTCCTGACTTTC.

This clone was seen more than once but under ten times. The V and J genes are TRBV6-6 and TRBJ1-6, with D unclear. Germline-derived CDR1 and CDR2 are MNHNY and SVGAGI (reference sequence). V lost 6 bases, J lost 7 bases, and 13 bases lay in between. The CDR3 length is 14 residues. CDR3 sequence (DNA): TGTGCCAGCAGCAAAGGTACGAGGAATTCACCCCTCCACTTT. Translation: CASSKGTRNSPLHF.

The V call is TRBV23-1, the J call TRBJ2-5; tentative D call: TRBD1 (6 bases). TRBV23-1 is an ORF for which the function is uncertain. This CDR3 is built from 13 residues. With 1 base removed from V and 5 bases from J, the gap between germline ends came to 8 bases. As DNA, the CDR3 is TGCGCCAGCAGTCAATGGGGGCAGGAGACCCAGTACTTC. It encodes CASSQWGQETQYF.

The chain employs TRBV5-5 and TRBJ2-5; a weak D match, TRBD1 (5 bases). The CDR3 totals 15 residues. The V end was cut by 0 bases, the J end by 5 bases, with 14 bases between. CDR1 is SGHKS and CDR2 is YYEKEE in the germline V gene (reference sequence). The CDR3 DNA sequence: TGTGCCAGCAGCTTGGGACAGACCCCATGGGAGACCCAGTACTTC. It yields the protein CASSLGQTPWETQYF. Based on the CDR3 plus reference TRBV5-5 and TRBJ2-5, the full variable domain is DAGVTQSPTHLIKTRGQQVTLRCSPISGHKSVSWYQQVLGQGPQFIFQYYEKEERGRGNFPDRFSARQFPNYSSELNVNALLLGDSALYLCASSLGQTPWETQYFGPGTRLLVL.

The chain couples TRBV27 to TRBJ1-1; D gene uncertain. The germline CDR1 and CDR2 sequences are MNHEY and SMNVEV (reference sequence). This CDR3 has 14 amino acids. Trimming took off 6 bases at V and 3 bases at J, with 14 bases between the two ends. The DNA of the CDR3 is TGTGCCAGCAGGCGAAACCGGGAGGACACTGAAGCTTTCTTT. Translating gives CASRRNREDTEAFF.

This clone appeared once. The chain carries TRBV28 and TRBJ2-7; 12 bases fit TRBD2. Germline V CDR1 and CDR2: MDHEN, SYDVKM. V dropped 2 bases and J dropped 6; count of bases not matched to a gene: 29. The CDR3 contains 23 residues. The CDR3 nucleotides are TGTGCCAGCAGTTTAGGGGGGGTCTCTAGCGGGAGGGCAGGGTGGGCCCCTCTCTCCGAGCAGTACTTC. Translating gives CASSLGGVSSGRAGWAPLSEQYF.

This sequence joins TRBV28 and TRBJ2-7; 10 bases line up with TRBD2. The J segment lost 3 bases and the V segment lost 4 bases, leaving 6 bases of the junction unmatched. The germline gives CDR1 MDHEN, CDR2 SYDVKM. The CDR3 contains 15 residues. Here the CDR3 reads CASSSTGTSVYEQYF. CDR3 bases: TGTGCCAGCAGTTCAACCGGGACTAGCGTCTACGAGCAGTACTTC.

This chain joins TRBV7-2 and TRBJ2-5; 7 nucleotides align to TRBD2. V dropped 4 bases and J dropped 1; count of bases not matched to a gene: 6. CDR1 SGHTA and CDR2 FQGNSA come from the germline V gene. CDR3 length equals 15 residues. CDR3 DNA: TGTGCCAGCAGCTCCTATAGCGGGCTCCAAGAGACCCAGTACTTC. Translated, it gives CASSSYSGLQETQYF.

The table lists this clone with a count of one. Distinct nucleotide sequences in the sample also encode this CDR3. The J gene is TRBJ1-4, the V gene TRBV7-9; 9 positions match TRBD1. V dropped 5 bases and J dropped 8; count of bases not matched to a gene: 6. The CDR3 spans 14 residues. Germline lookup yields CDR1 SEHNR and CDR2 FQNEAQ (reference sequence). The CDR3 nucleotides are TGTGCCAGCAGCCACCGGGACAGGGAGGAAAAACTGTTTTTT. Residues: CASSHRDREEKLFF. The complete variable domain, with remaining parts taken from reference TRBV7-9 and TRBJ1-4, reads DTGVSQNPRHKITKRGQNVTFRCDPISEHNRLYWYRQTLGQGPEFLTYFQNEAQLEKSRLLSDRFSAERPKGSFSTLEIQRTEQGDSAMYLCASSHRDREEKLFFGSGTQLSVL.

This sequence joins TRBV21-1 and TRBJ2-7; TRBD1, the D gene given by the table, was not confirmed from the DNA. TRBV21-1 is a pseudogene. The CDR3 runs to 17 residues. CDR3 sequence reads: CASAKRAPWTDPYEQYF. CDR3 sequence (DNA): TGTGCCAGCGCCAAGAGGGCACCGTGGACAGACCCCTACGAGCAGTACTTC.

The chain recombines TRBV4-3 with TRBJ2-3; 7 nucleotides align to TRBD1. The CDR3 totals 18 residues. V lost 1 base to trimming and J lost 5 bases; unmatched junction nucleotides: 15. The germline gives CDR1 LGHNA, CDR2 YSLEER. CDR3 in DNA: TGCGCCAGCAGCCAAGTTCCCGGGACAGCGAGGAATAGAGATACGCAGTATTTT. Its protein is CASSQVPGTARNRDTQYF.

The V and J genes are TRBV28 and TRBJ2-1; TRBD1 matches 7 bases. The germline V gene encodes CDR1 MDHEN and CDR2 SYDVKM. The CDR3 runs to 17 residues. The junction had 14 bases not matched to a gene; V was cut back by 7 bases and J by 2 bases. The CDR3 protein is CASTHPFAGQAYNEQFF. CDR3 nucleotides: TGTGCCAGCACCCACCCCTTCGCTGGACAGGCCTACAATGAGCAGTTCTTC. The variable domain in full, completed from reference TRBV28 and TRBJ2-1, reads DVKVTQSSRYLVKRTGEKVFLECVQDMDHENMFWYRQDPGLGLRLIYFSYDVKMKEKGDIPEGYSVSREKKERFSLILESASTNQTSMYLCASTHPFAGQAYNEQFFGPGTRLTVL.

This clone was detected only a few times. CDR3 DNA: TGCGCCAGCAGCCAGAAGGGGATTGCTCTACAGGGGGCTGGGGAGACCCAGTACTTC. Protein: CASSQKGIALQGAGETQYF. V and J are TRBV4-1 and TRBJ2-5; 9 nucleotides agree with TRBD1. Trimming removed 3 bases from V and 5 bases from J; junction bases left unmatched: 19. Germline CDR1 MGHRA, CDR2 YSYEKL. CDR3 size: 19 residues.

This clone was counted a few times. V usage is TRBV29-1 and J usage is TRBJ1-4; 10 bases are shared with TRBD1. CDR3 length: 13 amino acids. J lost 6 bases, V lost 7 bases, and 5 bases had no gene match. Germline V gives CDR1 SQVTM, CDR2 ANQGSEA. The DNA of the CDR3 is TGCAGCGCCGGGGGACAGGGGCATGAAAAACTGTTTTTT. This encodes CSAGGQGHEKLFF.